This T cell receptor beta chain appears in the sequencing data of a study of T cell changes during pregnancy in multiple sclerosis. Profiling relied on immunoSEQ multiplex PCR, and the TCRdb table lists in-frame clones only, not all of them. The table shows around 96,000 clones, with around 94% occurring only once. With V trimmed by 5 bases and J by 4 bases, 4 bases remained unmatched. The germline gives CDR1 SGHTA, CDR2 FQGNSA. The CDR3 runs to 14 residues. The sequencing here drew on peripheral blood, taken after pregnancy. The chain is built from TRBV7-2 and TRBJ2-5, with 10 bases fitting TRBD1. This clonotype was obtained from a female donor in good health, enrolled as a control in a pregnancy study. CDR3 in amino acids: CASSDRGPAETQYF. In DNA, the CDR3 is TGTGCCAGCAGCGACAGGGGGCCAGCAGAGACCCAGTACTTC.